A single sample gave rise to the 10 T cell receptor beta chains below, sequenced in a study of blood T cell repertoires in COVID-19. The method was immunoSEQ multiplex PCR; TCRdb's version includes in-frame clones alone and lacks a portion of them. The table records hundreds of thousands of clones, around 89% of them present only once. Source material: PBMCs or T cells enriched from blood (not recorded which). These receptors originate from a woman aged 40-49 years who had recovered from COVID-19.

This rearrangement joins TRBV5-4 to TRBJ2-1; 7 bases are shared with TRBD1. Trimming cost V 2 bases and J 3 bases; bases outside gene matches: 5. The CDR3 covers 15 residues. CDR1 and CDR2 (germline): SGHNT, YYREEE (reference sequence). The CDR3 DNA follows: TGTGCCAGCAGCTTCGGGACAGTGGACTACAATGAGCAGTTCTTC. It encodes CASSFGTVDYNEQFF.

The rearrangement joins TRBV5-4 to TRBJ2-1; TRBD2 aligns across 8 bases. This CDR3 is 14 amino acids long. Germline V CDR1 and CDR2: SGHNT, YYREEE (reference sequence). V lost 2 bases and J lost 5; bases outside the gene matches: 3. The CDR3 region has the DNA TGTGCCAGCAGCTTAGGGACTAGTAACAATGAGCAGTTCTTC. Residues: CASSLGTSNNEQFF.

The J gene is TRBJ2-2, the V gene TRBV2, with TRBD1 matching over 7 bases. With 5 bases clipped from V and 1 base from J, the junction kept 4 bases outside the gene matches. The length of the CDR3 is 15 residues. Germline V gene data show CDR1 as SNHLY and CDR2 as FYNNEI. CDR3 coding DNA: TGTGCCAGCAGTCCTAGGACAGGGAACACCGGGGAGCTGTTTTTT. Amino acids: CASSPRTGNTGELFF.

This clone has just a few counts. The V gene is TRBV28, the J gene TRBJ1-2, with D possibly being TRBD1 (5 bases). V gave up 4 bases and J gave up 4 bases, with 10 bases separating them. The germline V gene encodes CDR1 MDHEN and CDR2 SYDVKM. The CDR3 is 13 amino acids. CDR3 in DNA: TGTGCCAGCAGTTCGACAGAATCCTATGGCTACACCTTC. Amino acids: CASSSTESYGYTF.

The chain employs TRBV10-3 and TRBJ1-5, with D maybe TRBD1 (6 bases). CDR1 is ENHRY, CDR2 SYGVKD, per germline. This CDR3 is 14 amino acids long. The V end lost 6 bases, the J end lost 3 bases, and 12 bases lay between the germline ends. CDR3 residues: CAIRAGENNQPQHF. The DNA for the CDR3 is TGTGCCATCAGGGCAGGGGAGAACAATCAGCCCCAGCATTTT.

The chain has TRBV7-2 and TRBJ1-4; unclear D gene. The length of the CDR3 is 15 residues. V shed 1 base and J shed 5 bases, with 11 bases lying between them. Germline CDR1 reads SGHTA; CDR2 reads FQGNSA. The CDR3 bases are TGTGCCAGCAGCTTAGATCGGGGTTTCAATGAAAAACTGTTTTTT. Amino acids: CASSLDRGFNEKLFF.

The CDR3 sequence: CASSLELGGLAKNIQYF. For the CDR3, the DNA is TGTGCCAGCAGCTTAGAACTAGGAGGGTTAGCCAAAAACATTCAGTACTTC. The chain links TRBV7-9 to TRBJ2-4, with D tentatively TRBD2 (6 bases). This CDR3 comprises 17 residues. Trimming cost V 1 base and J 0 bases, with 13 bases left between them. From germline, CDR1 is SEHNR and CDR2 FQNEAQ (reference sequence).

The rearrangement joins TRBV18 to TRBJ2-7; TRBD1 matches 7 bases. Germline values: CDR1 KGHSH, CDR2 LQKENI. After removal of 2 bases from V and 6 bases from J, the junction contained 4 bases not matched to a gene. This CDR3 contains 13 residues. CDR3 DNA: TGTGCCAGCTCACCAGGGACAGTGTTCGAGCAGTACTTC. Its protein is CASSPGTVFEQYF.

This clone was seen just once. The chain carries TRBV11-2 and TRBJ2-5, with TRBD2 matching over 13 bases. This CDR3 spans 15 amino acids. Trimming at V came to 5 bases and at J to 5 bases, leaving 5 bases not matched to a gene. Germline CDR1 and CDR2: SGHAT and FQNNGV. The CDR3 is CASSATSGGAETQYF. CDR3 bases: TGTGCCAGCAGCGCTACTAGCGGGGGGGCCGAGACCCAGTACTTC.

This clone was seen a few times. At one end, the junction sequence differs from germline, possibly due to a read error. This rearrangement joins TRBV7-7 to TRBJ1-1; weak D call: TRBD1 (6 bases). This CDR3 spans 15 amino acids. The germline V gene has CDR1 SSHAT and CDR2 FNYEAQ (reference sequence). In nucleotides, the CDR3 is TGTGCTAGCAGCCCGTGGACAGTAATGAACACTGAAGCTTTCTTT. Amino acid sequence: CASSPWTVMNTEAFF.